The entry below describes one TCR beta chain. Its antigen is unidentified. The sample belongs to a study of CD8+CD57+ T cells in acquired aplastic anemia. Study results and caveats: The CD8+ Simpson's diversity of patients and controls was not significantly different.

Genomic DNA was employed as the template in profiling TCR beta VDJ and CDR3. TCRdb redid the calling of the reads with MiXCR, one entry per CDR3 protein. The repertoire consists of over 150,000 distinct CDR3 sequences, with roughly 56% occurring once and the leading ten covering about a sixth. Sequencing was done on a sample of sorted CD4+, CD8+, or CD8+CD57+ T cells (not recorded which) from PBMCs. This TCR derives from a human donor in good health, serving as a control.

DNA of the CDR3: TGTGCCAGCACGACAGGGGAGGGAAGACTGTTTTTT. It yields the protein CASTTGEGRLFF. The chain has TRBV12-3 or TRBV12-4 and TRBJ1-4, with 8 positions matching TRBD1. The CDR3 covers 12 residues. V dropped 7 bases and J dropped 13; count of bases not matched to a gene: 8.